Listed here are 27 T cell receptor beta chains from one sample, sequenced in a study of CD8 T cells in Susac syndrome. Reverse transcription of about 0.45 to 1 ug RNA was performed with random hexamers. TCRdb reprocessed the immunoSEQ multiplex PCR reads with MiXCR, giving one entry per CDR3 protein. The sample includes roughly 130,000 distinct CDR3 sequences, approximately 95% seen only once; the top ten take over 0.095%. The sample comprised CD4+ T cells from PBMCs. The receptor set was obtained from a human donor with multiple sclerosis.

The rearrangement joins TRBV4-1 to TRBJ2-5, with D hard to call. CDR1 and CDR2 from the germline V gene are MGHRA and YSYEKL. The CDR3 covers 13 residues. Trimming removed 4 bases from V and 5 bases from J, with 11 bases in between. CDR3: CASSPASVETQYF. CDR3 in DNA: TGCGCCAGCAGCCCGGCAAGTGTGGAGACCCAGTACTTC.

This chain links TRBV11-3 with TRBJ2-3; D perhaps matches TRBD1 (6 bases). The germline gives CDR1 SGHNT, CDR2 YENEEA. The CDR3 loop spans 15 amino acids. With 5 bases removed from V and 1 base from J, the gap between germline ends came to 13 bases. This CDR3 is CASSPGAGGTDTQYF. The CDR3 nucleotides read TGTGCCAGCAGCCCTGGGGCAGGGGGCACAGATACGCAGTATTTT.

Here the CDR3 reads CATSDLGALGKLFF. CDR3 nucleotides: TGTGCCACCAGTGATTTGGGGGCGCTTGGAAAACTGTTTTTT. This chain connects TRBV24-1 to TRBJ1-4, with D perhaps matching TRBD1 (5 bases). Germline lookup yields CDR1 KGHDR and CDR2 SFDVKD. The CDR3 loop spans 14 amino acids. Trimming left V 0 bases short and J 10 bases short, with 11 bases between.

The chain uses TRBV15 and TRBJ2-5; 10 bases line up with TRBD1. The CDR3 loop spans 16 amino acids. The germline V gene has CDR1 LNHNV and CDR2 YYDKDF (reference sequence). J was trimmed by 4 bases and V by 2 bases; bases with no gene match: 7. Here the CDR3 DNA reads TGTGCCACCAGCAGATCTCTGGGACAGGGGCGAGAGACCCAGTACTTC. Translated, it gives CATSRSLGQGRETQYF.

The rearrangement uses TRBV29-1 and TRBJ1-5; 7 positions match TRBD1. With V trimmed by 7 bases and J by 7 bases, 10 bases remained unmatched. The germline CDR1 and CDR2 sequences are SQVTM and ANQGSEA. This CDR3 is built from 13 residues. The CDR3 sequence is CSAVTGLEQPQHF. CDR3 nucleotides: TGCAGCGCTGTGACAGGGCTAGAACAGCCCCAGCATTTT.

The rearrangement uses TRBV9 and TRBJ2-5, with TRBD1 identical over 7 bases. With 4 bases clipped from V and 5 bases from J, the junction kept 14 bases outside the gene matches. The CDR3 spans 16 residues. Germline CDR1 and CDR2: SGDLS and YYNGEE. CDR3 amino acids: CASSLTSDRPRETQYF. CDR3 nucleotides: TGTGCCAGCAGCCTCACCTCGGACAGGCCTAGGGAGACCCAGTACTTC.

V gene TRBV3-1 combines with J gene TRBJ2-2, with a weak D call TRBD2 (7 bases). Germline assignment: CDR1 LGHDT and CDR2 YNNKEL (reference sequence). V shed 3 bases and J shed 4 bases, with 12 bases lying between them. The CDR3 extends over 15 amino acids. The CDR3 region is CASSHGGPGTGELFF. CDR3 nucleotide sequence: TGTGCCAGCAGCCACGGGGGGCCCGGCACCGGGGAGCTGTTTTTT.

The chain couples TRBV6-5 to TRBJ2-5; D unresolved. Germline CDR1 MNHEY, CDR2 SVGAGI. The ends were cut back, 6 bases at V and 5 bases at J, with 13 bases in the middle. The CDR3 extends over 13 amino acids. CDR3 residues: CASRSESFETQYF. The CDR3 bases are TGTGCCAGCAGGTCCGAAAGTTTCGAGACCCAGTACTTC.

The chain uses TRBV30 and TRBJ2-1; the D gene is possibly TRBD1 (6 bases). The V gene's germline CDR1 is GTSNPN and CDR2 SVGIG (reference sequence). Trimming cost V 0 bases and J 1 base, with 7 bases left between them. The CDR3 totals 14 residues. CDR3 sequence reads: CAWSVGGSYNEQFF. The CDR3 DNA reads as TGTGCCTGGAGTGTAGGGGGATCCTACAATGAGCAGTTCTTC.

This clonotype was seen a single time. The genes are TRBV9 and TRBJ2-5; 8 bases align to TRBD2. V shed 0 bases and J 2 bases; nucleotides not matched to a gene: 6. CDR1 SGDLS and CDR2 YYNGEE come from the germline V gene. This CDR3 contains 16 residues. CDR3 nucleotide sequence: TGTGCCAGCAGCGTAGCTCCGCGGGAGGAACAAGAGACCCAGTACTTC. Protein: CASSVAPREEQETQYF.

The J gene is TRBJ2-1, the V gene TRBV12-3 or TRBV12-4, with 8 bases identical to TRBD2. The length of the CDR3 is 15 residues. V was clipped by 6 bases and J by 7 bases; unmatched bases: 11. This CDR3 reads CASRGKRERINEQFF. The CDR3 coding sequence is TGTGCCAGCAGGGGGAAGCGGGAGAGGATTAATGAGCAGTTCTTC.

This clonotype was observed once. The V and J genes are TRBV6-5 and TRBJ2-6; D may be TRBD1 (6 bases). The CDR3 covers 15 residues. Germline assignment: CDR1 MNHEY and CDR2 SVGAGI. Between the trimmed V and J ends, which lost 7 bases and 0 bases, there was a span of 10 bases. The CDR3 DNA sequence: TGTGCCAGCAACAGGGATCGCTCTGGGGCCAACGTCCTGACTTTC. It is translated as CASNRDRSGANVLTF.

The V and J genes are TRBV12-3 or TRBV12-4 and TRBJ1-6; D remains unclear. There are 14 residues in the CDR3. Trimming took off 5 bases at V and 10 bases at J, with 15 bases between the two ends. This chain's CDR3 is CASSPDPRVSPLHF. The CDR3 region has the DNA TGTGCCAGCAGTCCGGACCCACGGGTGTCACCCCTCCACTTT.

The CDR3 protein is CSATGPAHEQYF. The CDR3 DNA reads TGCAGTGCTACTGGGCCCGCCCACGAGCAGTACTTC. This sequence joins TRBV20-1 and TRBJ2-7; unclear D gene. Germline V gene data show CDR1 as DFQATT and CDR2 as SNEGSKA (reference sequence). V was cut by 4 bases and J by 5 bases, with 12 bases left in between. CDR3 length: 12 residues.

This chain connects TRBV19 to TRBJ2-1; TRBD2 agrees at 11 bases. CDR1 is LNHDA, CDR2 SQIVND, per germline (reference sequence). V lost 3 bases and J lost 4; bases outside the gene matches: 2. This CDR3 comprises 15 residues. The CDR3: CASSMASGGYNEQFF. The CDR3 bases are TGTGCCAGTAGTATGGCTAGCGGGGGGTACAATGAGCAGTTCTTC.

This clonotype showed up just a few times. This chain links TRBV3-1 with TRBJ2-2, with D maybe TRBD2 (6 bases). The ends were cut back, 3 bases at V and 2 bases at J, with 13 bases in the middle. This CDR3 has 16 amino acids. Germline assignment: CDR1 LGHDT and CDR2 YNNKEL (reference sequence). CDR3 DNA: TGTGCCAGCAGCCAGGGAGTAGCGGCCAACACCGGGGAGCTGTTTTTT. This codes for CASSQGVAANTGELFF.

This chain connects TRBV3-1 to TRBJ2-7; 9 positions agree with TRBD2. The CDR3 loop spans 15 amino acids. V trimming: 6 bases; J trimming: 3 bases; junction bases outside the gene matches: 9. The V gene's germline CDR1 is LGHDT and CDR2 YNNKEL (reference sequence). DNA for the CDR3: TGTGCCAGCAGTGAAAGCGGGGGGCTAGACTACGAGCAGTACTTC. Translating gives CASSESGGLDYEQYF.

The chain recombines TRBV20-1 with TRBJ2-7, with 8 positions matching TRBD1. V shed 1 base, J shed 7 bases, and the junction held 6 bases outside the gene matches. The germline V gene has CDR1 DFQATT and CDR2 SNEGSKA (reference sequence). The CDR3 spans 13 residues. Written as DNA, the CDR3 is TGCAGTGCTAGAGCAGGGGGCCGTTTTGAGCAGTACTTC. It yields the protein CSARAGGRFEQYF.

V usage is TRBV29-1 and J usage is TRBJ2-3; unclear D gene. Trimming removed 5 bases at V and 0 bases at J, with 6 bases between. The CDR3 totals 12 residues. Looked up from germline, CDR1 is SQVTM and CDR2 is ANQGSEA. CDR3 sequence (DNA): TGCAGCGTTTGGGTTAGCACAGATACGCAGTATTTT. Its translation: CSVWVSTDTQYF.

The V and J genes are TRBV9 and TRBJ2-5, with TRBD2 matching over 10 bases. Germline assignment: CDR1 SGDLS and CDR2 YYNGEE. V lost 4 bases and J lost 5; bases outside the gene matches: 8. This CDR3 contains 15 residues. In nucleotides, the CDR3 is TGTGCCAGCAGCAACCGAGCGGGAGGGACGGAGACCCAGTACTTC. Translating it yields CASSNRAGGTETQYF.

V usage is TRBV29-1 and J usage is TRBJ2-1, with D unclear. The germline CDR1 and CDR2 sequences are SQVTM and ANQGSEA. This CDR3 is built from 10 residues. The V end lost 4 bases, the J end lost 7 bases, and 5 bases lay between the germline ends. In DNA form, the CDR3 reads TGCAGCGTTGTTCGGAATGAGCAGTTCTTC. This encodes CSVVRNEQFF.

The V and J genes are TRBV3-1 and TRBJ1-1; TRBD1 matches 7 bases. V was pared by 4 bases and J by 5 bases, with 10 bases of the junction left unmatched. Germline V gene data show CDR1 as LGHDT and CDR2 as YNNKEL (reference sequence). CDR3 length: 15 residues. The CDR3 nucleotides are TGTGCCAGCAGCCCCTCCCAAGCAGGGGGAACTGAAGCTTTCTTT. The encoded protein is CASSPSQAGGTEAFF.

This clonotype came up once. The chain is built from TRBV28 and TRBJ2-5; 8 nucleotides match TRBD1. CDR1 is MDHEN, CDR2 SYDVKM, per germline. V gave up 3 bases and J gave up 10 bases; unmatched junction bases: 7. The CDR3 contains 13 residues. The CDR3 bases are TGTGCCAGCAGTTTTGGGACAGGAGGGATCCAGTACTTC. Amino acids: CASSFGTGGIQYF.

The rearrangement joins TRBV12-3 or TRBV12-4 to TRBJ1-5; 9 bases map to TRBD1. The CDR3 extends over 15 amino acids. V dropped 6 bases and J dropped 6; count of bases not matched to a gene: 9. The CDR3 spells CASSFKGQGGQPQHF. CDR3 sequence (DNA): TGTGCCAGCAGCTTTAAGGGACAGGGCGGTCAGCCCCAGCATTTT.

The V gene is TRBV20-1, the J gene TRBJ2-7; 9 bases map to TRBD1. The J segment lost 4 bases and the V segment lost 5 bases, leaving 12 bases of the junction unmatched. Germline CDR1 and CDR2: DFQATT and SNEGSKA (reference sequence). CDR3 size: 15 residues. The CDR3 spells CSALEQGAVRYEQYF. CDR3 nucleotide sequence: TGCAGTGCTCTCGAACAGGGGGCAGTAAGGTACGAGCAGTACTTC.

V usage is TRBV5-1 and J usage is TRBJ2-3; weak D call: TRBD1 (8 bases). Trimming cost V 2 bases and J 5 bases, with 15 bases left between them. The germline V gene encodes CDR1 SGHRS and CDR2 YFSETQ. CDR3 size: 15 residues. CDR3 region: CASSFLQGGQDTQYF. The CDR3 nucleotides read TGCGCCAGCAGCTTCCTACAGGGGGGGCAAGATACGCAGTATTTT.

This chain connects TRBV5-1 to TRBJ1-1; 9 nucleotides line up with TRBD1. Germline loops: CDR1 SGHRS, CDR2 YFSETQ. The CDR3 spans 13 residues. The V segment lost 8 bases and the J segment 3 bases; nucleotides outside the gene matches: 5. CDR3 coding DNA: TGCGCCAGTAACCGGGACAGGGACACTGAAGCTTTCTTT. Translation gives CASNRDRDTEAFF.